The rows below give T cell receptor beta chains drawn from one sample of a study of graft-versus-host responses after intestinal transplantation. Their target antigens are unknown. Sequenced by immunoSEQ multiplex PCR; TCRdb stores in-frame clones only, minus some. This sample has more than 90,000 clones, with around 94% found just once. The sample was unstimulated CD4+ T cells sorted from spleen or lymph node cells, taken before transplant. These receptors were taken from a human donor who was the organ donor for an intestinal transplant. CDR3s include the opening cysteine and the closing phenylalanine or tryptophan.

v_gene: TRBV7-8; j_gene: TRBJ2-7; CDR3aa: CASSLGTSATYEQYF
v_gene: TRBV19; j_gene: TRBJ2-5; CDR3aa: CASSNALSGQETQYF
v_gene: TRBV7-2; j_gene: TRBJ2-1; CDR3aa: CASLSEASDAEQFF
v_gene: TRBV6-5; j_gene: TRBJ2-7; CDR3aa: CASSEWRGSYEQYF
v_gene: TRBV11-2; j_gene: TRBJ1-5; CDR3aa: CASSPGTLSNQPQHF
v_gene: TRBV28; j_gene: TRBJ2-3; CDR3aa: CASSAPWDTQYF
v_gene: TRBV7-3; j_gene: TRBJ1-1; CDR3aa: CASSLERDTRNEAFF
v_gene: TRBV10-2; j_gene: TRBJ2-3; CDR3aa: CASSESGAGISTDTQYF
v_gene: TRBV11-2; j_gene: TRBJ2-7; CDR3aa: CASSLSGPPDEQYF
v_gene: TRBV5-1; j_gene: TRBJ2-5; CDR3aa: CASSLASGYQETQYF
v_gene: TRBV7-9; j_gene: TRBJ1-2; CDR3aa: CASSRPGEGYGYTF
v_gene: TRBV29-1; j_gene: TRBJ2-7; CDR3aa: CSVGGLAGVNVGSYEQYF
v_gene: TRBV2; j_gene: TRBJ2-5; CDR3aa: CASSGRRQETQYF
v_gene: TRBV7-9; j_gene: TRBJ1-1; CDR3aa: CASSLAGGYEAFF
v_gene: TRBV28; j_gene: TRBJ1-3; CDR3aa: CASRGGRDSGNTIYF
v_gene: TRBV5-1; j_gene: TRBJ2-3; CDR3aa: CASSMTSVQDTQYF
v_gene: TRBV28; j_gene: TRBJ2-6; CDR3aa: CASSFVDRTGANVLTF
v_gene: TRBV6-5; j_gene: TRBJ1-2; CDR3aa: CASSYLGVGDYGYTF
v_gene: TRBV28; j_gene: TRBJ1-2; CDR3aa: CASSLPPLDGSYTF
v_gene: TRBV27; j_gene: TRBJ2-7; CDR3aa: CASSPRDVTYEQYF
v_gene: TRBV5-5; j_gene: TRBJ2-7; CDR3aa: CASSPSSYEQYF
v_gene: TRBV6-5; j_gene: TRBJ2-7; CDR3aa: CASGGLAGVGEQYF
v_gene: TRBV14; j_gene: TRBJ1-4; CDR3aa: CASSYWDRGSEKLFF
v_gene: TRBV6-4; j_gene: TRBJ2-7; CDR3aa: CASSDSSGTGMGEQYF
v_gene: TRBV29-1; j_gene: TRBJ2-5; CDR3aa: CSGTGLAGEETQYF
v_gene: TRBV28; j_gene: TRBJ2-3; CDR3aa: CASSLPQTSGRVDTQYF
v_gene: TRBV7-9; j_gene: TRBJ1-2; CDR3aa: CASSLLSGTGTGGYTF
v_gene: TRBV2; j_gene: TRBJ2-6; CDR3aa: CASSATGGAGANVLTF
v_gene: TRBV11-2; j_gene: TRBJ2-2; CDR3aa: CASTFSAGELFF
v_gene: TRBV18; j_gene: TRBJ2-1; CDR3aa: CASSSPTSGRNEQFF
v_gene: TRBV5-7; j_gene: TRBJ2-7; CDR3aa: CASSLVPGRSSGEQYF
v_gene: TRBV28; j_gene: TRBJ2-7; CDR3aa: CASSKSGVSYEQYF
v_gene: TRBV2; j_gene: TRBJ2-7; CDR3aa: CASRGTGNEQYF
v_gene: TRBV18; j_gene: TRBJ1-2; CDR3aa: CASSPQGPYGYTF
v_gene: TRBV19; j_gene: TRBJ2-5; CDR3aa: CASSIGTGVFQETQYF
v_gene: TRBV21-1; j_gene: TRBJ2-5; CDR3aa: CASSSAGSGGTQYF
v_gene: TRBV5-7; j_gene: TRBJ2-7; CDR3aa: CASSSWDRTYEQYF
v_gene: TRBV10-3; j_gene: TRBJ1-1; CDR3aa: CAITAHPMNTEAFF
v_gene: TRBV27; j_gene: TRBJ2-7; CDR3aa: CASSPRPTTGYVNEQYF
v_gene: TRBV6-1; j_gene: TRBJ2-7; CDR3aa: CASRTSGRDEQYF
v_gene: TRBV28; j_gene: TRBJ1-4; CDR3aa: CASTPPGPANEKLFF
v_gene: TRBV30; j_gene: TRBJ1-2; CDR3aa: CAWSQGQGDNYGYTF
v_gene: TRBV19; j_gene: TRBJ1-1; CDR3aa: CASTPGGTFAFF
v_gene: TRBV15; j_gene: TRBJ2-3; CDR3aa: CATSREPNTDTQYF
v_gene: TRBV5-1; j_gene: TRBJ1-1; CDR3aa: CASSLSSAKNTEAFF
v_gene: TRBV5-1; j_gene: TRBJ2-5; CDR3aa: CASSLAPAETQYF